Following are 9 T cell receptor beta chains from one sample sequenced in a study of blood T cell repertoires in COVID-19. This table comes from immunoSEQ multiplex PCR, and its TCRdb copy is limited to in-frame clones, with some not included. The sample holds 65,000 to 80,000 clones, roughly 82% seen once. The sequenced material came from peripheral blood. These receptors were obtained from a human donor in a cohort sampled during active COVID-19.

This clone was seen once. J is TRBJ1-1 and V is TRBV25-1, with 9 bases lining up with TRBD1. The CDR3 is 15 residues long. V lost 5 bases to trimming and J lost 3 bases; unmatched junction nucleotides: 7. The germline V gene encodes CDR1 MGHDK and CDR2 SYGVNS. The DNA of the CDR3 is TGTGCCAGCAGTCGTCGACAGGGGGGAGACACTGAAGCTTTCTTT. Encoded protein: CASSRRQGGDTEAFF.

This clone was seen more than once but under ten times. J is TRBJ1-4 and V is TRBV5-5; TRBD1 matches at 10 bases. J lost 10 bases, V lost 4 bases, and 7 bases had no gene match. Germline V gene lookup returns CDR1 SGHKS and CDR2 YYEKEE (reference sequence). The CDR3 length is 14 residues. The CDR3: CASSGGQGMGKLFF. DNA for the CDR3: TGTGCCAGCAGCGGGGGACAGGGGATGGGAAAACTGTTTTTT. Complete variable domain (other parts from reference TRBV5-5 and TRBJ1-4): DAGVTQSPTHLIKTRGQQVTLRCSPISGHKSVSWYQQVLGQGPQFIFQYYEKEERGRGNFPDRFSARQFPNYSSELNVNALLLGDSALYLCASSGGQGMGKLFFGSGTQLSVL.

This clone turned up a few times. The J gene is TRBJ2-7, the V gene TRBV4-1, with D perhaps TRBD1 (7 bases). V was pared by 1 base and J by 3 bases, with 13 bases between. The CDR3 is 15 amino acids. The germline V gene encodes CDR1 MGHRA and CDR2 YSYEKL. The DNA for the CDR3 is TGCGCCAGCAGCCAAGTGGAGGGACAGATCTACGAGCAGTACTTC. Protein product: CASSQVEGQIYEQYF.

This chain links TRBV7-9 with TRBJ1-1, with a possible D match to TRBD1 (5 bases). CDR1 and CDR2 from the germline V gene are SEHNR and FQNEAQ (reference sequence). The V end lost 5 bases, the J end lost 2 bases, and 12 bases lay between the germline ends. This CDR3 has 14 amino acids. CDR3: CASSPRGGNTEAFF. As DNA, the CDR3 is TGTGCCAGCAGCCCGCGCGGGGGAAACACTGAAGCTTTCTTT.

V is TRBV18 and J is TRBJ1-5; D is unclear. V lost 4 bases, J lost 5 bases, and 9 bases lay in between. The CDR3 is made up of 13 amino acids. Germline V gene sequence: CDR1 KGHSH, CDR2 LQKENI. The CDR3 DNA reads as TGTGCCAGCTCACGCCAAACAGATCAGCCCCAGCATTTT. Residues: CASSRQTDQPQHF.

The chain joins TRBV28 to TRBJ1-4; weak D call: TRBD1 (6 bases). Trimming took off 7 bases at V and 7 bases at J, with 16 bases between the two ends. CDR3 length: 14 residues. From germline, CDR1 is MDHEN and CDR2 SYDVKM. The CDR3 loop is CASNLGGAGEKLFF. In DNA form, the CDR3 reads TGTGCCAGCAATTTGGGGGGGGCGGGTGAAAAACTGTTTTTT.

The chain carries TRBV5-1 and TRBJ2-3; perhaps TRBD1 as D (6 bases). Germline assignment: CDR1 SGHRS and CDR2 YFSETQ. The CDR3 totals 15 residues. Trimming cost V 0 bases and J 3 bases, with 11 bases left between them. This CDR3 is CASSLAVQGTDTQYF. CDR3 DNA sequence: TGCGCCAGCAGCTTGGCGGTCCAGGGGACAGATACGCAGTATTTT.

This chain joins TRBV5-1 and TRBJ2-1; 7 bases line up with TRBD1. V shed 2 bases and J 6 bases; nucleotides not matched to a gene: 11. CDR1 SGHRS and CDR2 YFSETQ come from the germline V gene. The CDR3 has 16 residues. The CDR3 coding sequence is TGCGCCAGCAGCTTAGGAGACAGGGAAGGTGCCAATGAGCAGTTCTTC. This codes for CASSLGDREGANEQFF.

The chain links TRBV5-4 to TRBJ2-1, with 10 nucleotides matching TRBD1. The CDR3 totals 14 residues. Trimming removed 6 bases from V and 6 bases from J; junction bases left unmatched: 6. CDR1 and CDR2 (germline): SGHNT, YYREEE (reference sequence). CDR3 coding DNA: TGTGCCAGCATGCCGGGACAGGGGACCAATGAGCAGTTCTTC. Its translation is CASMPGQGTNEQFF.